Listed below are T cell receptor beta chains from one sample, sequenced in a study of blood T cell repertoires in COVID-19. Only in-frame clones appear in the TCRdb table, and some are missing; sequencing was by immunoSEQ multiplex PCR. The table includes about 160,000 clones, just over 90% detected once. Sequenced sample: peripheral blood. Receptor source: a woman aged 55-69 years with COVID-19, enrolled during active disease. The CDR3 runs from the conserved cysteine through the conserved F or W.

>TRBV4-1
CASSQDIRDYGYTF
>TRBV6-5
CASSQGLAGYQYF
>TRBV7-9
CASSYPGQDLYGYTF
>TRBV18
CASSPGGLVEETQYF
>TRBV11-2
CASSITQGYEQYF
>TRBV19
CASKQGLAGGNEQFF
>TRBV10-3
CAINTGVGTEAFF
>TRBV5-4
CASSHGQVDRSYTF
>TRBV6-5
CASRDGTDFYEQYF
>TRBV2
CASSETGSTGELFF
>TRBV7-2
CASSLAPDRGGYGYTF
>TRBV9
CASSTYSGTGANEKLFF
>TRBV20-1
CSASDRGVAFF
>TRBV3-1/TRBV3-2
CASSQKPWGVPTNEKLFF
>TRBV9
CASSLPGTYGYTF
>TRBV7-2
CASSLAAQGGGNTIYF
>TRBV21-1
CASSPHASGGTYNEQFF
>TRBV15
CATSRDLGRGINYGYTF
>TRBV20-1
CSASGERTGGHEQYF
>TRBV30
CAWSSTGSSYNSPLHF
>TRBV10-3
CAISGTTDTQYF
>TRBV7-8
CASSRGAQGADTEAFF
>TRBV7-9
CASSLDSDRGDEQYF
>TRBV7-9
CAGGLGNSGNTIYF
>TRBV4-1
CASSRTVATNEKLFF
>TRBV7-2
CASSRTGASYEQYF
>TRBV5-1
CASQLGTGEQYF
>TRBV9
CASSAWDRGVDEQYF
>TRBV11-2
CASSFDRAETQYF
>TRBV6-6
CASSYPGGGLGEQYF
>TRBV20-1
CSVQVAYGYTF
>TRBV7-9
CASSLLGGPETQYF
>TRBV7-7
CASSNSGGFTGELFF
>TRBV19
CATKDRTHPYEQYF
>TRBV10-3
CAIIKDQGAREQYF
>TRBV4-3
CASSQDITGSNYGYTF
>TRBV7-9
CASSVRESSYEQYF
>TRBV3-1/TRBV3-2
CASSPTPGQGNTEAFF
>TRBV5-1
CASSLVGGGWSPLHF
>TRBV7-2
CASSFYLGSYTF
>TRBV30
CASTPGKNYGYTF
>TRBV18
CASSPPLDDSSQHF
>TRBV9
CASSTTQGGGNTIYF
>TRBV18
CASSLSTGVNTEAFF
>TRBV5-4
CASSPPGQGYGYTF
>TRBV3-1/TRBV3-2
CASSQVTGGPYNEQFF
>TRBV18
CASSPPRRGTDTQYF
>TRBV7-6
CASSFSSPRGQGGTEAFF
>TRBV11-2
CASSLEVVTEAFF
>TRBV24-1
CATSDGGHQGRETQYF
>TRBV4-3
CASSQGGYSPLHF
>TRBV27
CASSPVRVIDYGYTF